One sample yielded the 24 T cell receptor beta chains listed below, sequenced in a study of T cell repertoires in cytomegalovirus infection. MiXCR, applied by TCRdb to the reads, yields one record per CDR3 protein. This sample yields about 150,000 distinct CDR3 sequences, of which about a quarter are seen a single time; about a tenth belongs to the top ten. Sequencing input: PBMCs. Receptor source: a human donor in good health (CMV status not recorded). Some clones in this sample may be carry-over from other donors' samples.

V usage is TRBV12-3 or TRBV12-4 and J usage is TRBJ2-5, with TRBD2 as a possible D gene (6 bases). The CDR3 length is 12 residues. V gave up 7 bases and J gave up 5 bases, with 11 bases separating them. CDR3 in DNA: TGTGCCAGCACGCGGGATTGGGAGACCCAGTACTTC. Translating it yields CASTRDWETQYF.

This clonotype was found a few times. Given a far larger clone just one base away, this is likely a sequencing read error. The gene calls are TRBV6-2 or TRBV6-3 and TRBJ2-5, with D unclear. Germline assignment: CDR1 MNHEY and CDR2 SVGEGT. The CDR3 runs 11 residues. Trimming pared 6 bases from V and 5 bases from J, leaving 7 bases between. The CDR3 spells CASSIGETQYF. The CDR3 DNA sequence: TGTGCCAGCAGCATAGGGGAGACCCAGTACTTC.

The sample holds a few counts of this clonotype. The chain joins TRBV7-2 to TRBJ2-2; D may be TRBD2 (6 bases). The CDR3 is 15 residues long. V lost 10 bases and J lost 2, with 17 bases in between. Germline V gene sequence: CDR1 SGHTA, CDR2 FQGNSA. The CDR3 DNA reads TGTGCCACCCTCCTTCGGGGACTCAACACCGGGGAGCTGTTTTTT. The encoded protein is CATLLRGLNTGELFF. Based on the CDR3 plus reference TRBV7-2 and TRBJ2-2, the full variable domain is GAGVSQSPSNKVTEKGKDVELRCDPISGHTALYWYRQSLGQGLEFLIYFQGNSAPDKSGLPSDRFSAERTGGSVSTLTIQRTQQEDSAVYLCATLLRGLNTGELFFGEGSRLTVL.

This clonotype was counted many times. This chain joins TRBV11-1 and TRBJ2-2, with unresolved D. Germline V CDR1 and CDR2: SGHAT, FQDESV (reference sequence). The CDR3 covers 15 residues. V gave up 2 bases and J gave up 1 base, with 8 bases separating them. The CDR3 sequence is CASSLLGWNTGELFF. CDR3 DNA sequence: TGTGCCAGCAGCTTACTTGGATGGAACACCGGGGAGCTGTTTTTT.

In its sample, this clonotype was seen many times. This sequence joins TRBV7-8 and TRBJ2-4; D may be TRBD1 or TRBD2 (5 bases each). CDR1 and CDR2 from the germline V gene are SGHVS and FQNEAQ. V lost 5 bases to trimming and J lost 3 bases, with 14 bases between them. The CDR3 covers 15 residues. The CDR3 nucleotides are TGTGCCAGCAGCCCTCCGGGGCTGGGCAAAAACATTCAGTACTTC. It encodes CASSPPGLGKNIQYF.

The V and J genes are TRBV28 and TRBJ2-3; the match to TRBD2 covers 11 bases. Looked up from germline, CDR1 is MDHEN and CDR2 is SYDVKM. There are 18 residues in the CDR3. J lost 4 bases, V lost 8 bases, and 17 bases had no gene match. Here the CDR3 reads CASLTTSGSSRLADTQYF. The CDR3 DNA sequence: TGTGCCAGCTTGACAACTAGCGGGAGTTCCAGACTCGCAGATACGCAGTATTTT.

The J gene is TRBJ1-3, the V gene TRBV7-2, with D possibly matching TRBD1 (5 bases). Trimming removed 5 bases from V and 2 bases from J, with 13 bases in between. The CDR3 extends over 15 amino acids. Per germline, CDR1 SGHTA and CDR2 FQGNSA. The CDR3 region is CASSRIQGTGNTIYF. In nucleotides, the CDR3 is TGTGCCAGCAGCCGAATTCAGGGAACTGGAAACACCATATATTTT.

This clonotype has more than one count but fewer than ten. The chain couples TRBV4-3 to TRBJ2-1; D is uncertain. Trimming removed 0 bases from V and 2 bases from J, with 5 bases in between. Per germline, CDR1 LGHNA and CDR2 YSLEER. The length of the CDR3 is 14 residues. The CDR3 protein is CASSQDTAYNEQFF. CDR3 coding DNA: TGCGCCAGCAGCCAAGATACAGCCTACAATGAGCAGTTCTTC.

The chain employs TRBV28 and TRBJ2-1, with 7 bases fitting TRBD1. V dropped 2 bases and J dropped 7; count of bases not matched to a gene: 5. This CDR3 contains 14 residues. Germline CDR1 MDHEN, CDR2 SYDVKM. The DNA for the CDR3 is TGTGCCAGCAGTTTAAACAGGGGAAGGAATGAGCAGTTCTTC. It is translated as CASSLNRGRNEQFF.

This clonotype was seen more than once but under ten times. The rearrangement joins TRBV24-1 to TRBJ2-3; 7 bases are shared with TRBD2. Looked up from germline, CDR1 is KGHDR and CDR2 is SFDVKD. This CDR3 has 16 residues. Trimming cost V 3 bases and J 2 bases; bases outside gene matches: 7. CDR3 sequence reads: CATSDTSGALTDTQYF. The CDR3 bases are TGTGCCACCAGTGATACCAGCGGGGCCCTCACAGATACGCAGTATTTT.

To note about this clonotype: Possible read error: a much larger clone is one base away. This chain joins TRBV12-5 and TRBJ2-1, with 13 bases lining up with TRBD2. This CDR3 has 14 residues. The germline V gene has CDR1 LGHNT and CDR2 FRNRAP. Losses at the gene ends were 7 bases for V and 8 bases for J; bases not matched to a gene: 5. The CDR3 DNA sequence: TGTGCTAGTGCGATACTAGCGGGAGGGCATGAGCAGTTCTTC. Translated: CASAILAGGHEQFF.

This clonotype was detected many times. The rearrangement links TRBV7-2 to TRBJ2-7, with 9 bases matching TRBD2. Germline trimming cut 5 bases from V and 2 bases from J; bases unmatched to any gene: 13. The CDR3 runs to 17 residues. Germline CDR1 and CDR2: SGHTA and FQGNSA. The CDR3 sequence: CASSRGGGNTGPYEQYF. CDR3 sequence (DNA): TGTGCCAGCAGCCGCGGGGGGGGAAATACGGGCCCCTACGAGCAGTACTTC.

This chain links TRBV19 with TRBJ2-2; either TRBD1 or TRBD2 may supply D (6 bases each). V was cut by 9 bases and J by 5 bases, with 16 bases left in between. The CDR3 is 14 residues long. Germline V lookup: CDR1 LNHDA, CDR2 SQIVND (reference sequence). CDR3 in amino acids: CASNPGGRTGELFF. Here the CDR3 DNA reads TGTGCCAGCAATCCTGGGGGGCGAACCGGGGAGCTGTTTTTT.

V is TRBV5-1 and J is TRBJ2-7; TRBD2 matches 8 bases. This CDR3 spans 16 amino acids. Germline values: CDR1 SGHRS, CDR2 YFSETQ. V shed 4 bases and J 7 bases; nucleotides not matched to a gene: 16. The CDR3 DNA is TGCGCCAGCAGCGGAAGTGTTGCGGGAGGACCAACGGAGCAGTACTTC. Its translation: CASSGSVAGGPTEQYF.

There are many counts of this clonotype. V and J are TRBV10-3 and TRBJ2-7; 11 bases are shared with TRBD2. The CDR3 sequence is 16 residues long. Germline V gene lookup returns CDR1 ENHRY and CDR2 SYGVKD. V dropped 3 bases and J dropped 6; count of bases not matched to a gene: 10. The CDR3 loop reads CAISETSGSPFSEQYF. The CDR3 nucleotides are TGTGCCATCAGTGAAACTAGCGGGAGTCCCTTCTCCGAGCAGTACTTC.

This chain links TRBV12-3 or TRBV12-4 with TRBJ1-5; D gene ambiguous. Trimming removed 6 bases at V and 2 bases at J, with 8 bases between. There are 13 residues in the CDR3. CDR3 protein: CASSSTGNQPQHF. In DNA form, the CDR3 reads TGTGCCAGCAGCTCAACAGGCAATCAGCCCCAGCATTTT.

The chain is built from TRBV19 and TRBJ2-4; D is ambiguous. Per the germline V gene, CDR1 is LNHDA and CDR2 is SQIVND (reference sequence). The CDR3 totals 13 residues. Trimming pared 5 bases from V and 0 bases from J, leaving 5 bases between. This CDR3 is CASSEVAKNIQYF. The CDR3 nucleotides are TGTGCCAGTAGTGAGGTAGCCAAAAACATTCAGTACTTC. The full variable domain, with the rest looked up from reference TRBV19 and TRBJ2-4, is DGGITQSPKYLFRKEGQNVTLSCEQNLNHDAMYWYRQDPGQGLRLIYYSQIVNDFQKGDIAEGYSVSREKKESFPLTVTSAQKNPTAFYLCASSEVAKNIQYFGAGTRLSVL.

This clonotype was observed at least ten times. This rearrangement joins TRBV7-6 to TRBJ2-7; D is possibly TRBD2 (6 bases). Germline-derived CDR1 and CDR2 are SGHVS and FNYEAQ. Trimming removed 1 base at V and 1 base at J, with 14 bases between. The length of the CDR3 is 16 residues. The CDR3 spells CASSLGSREPSYEQYF. The CDR3 DNA reads as TGTGCCAGCAGCTTAGGCTCACGGGAGCCTTCCTACGAGCAGTACTTC.

This clonotype was picked up many times. This chain connects TRBV7-8 to TRBJ2-7; D not certain. Trimming left V 1 base short and J 2 bases short, with 9 bases between. The CDR3 consists of 14 residues. Germline assignment: CDR1 SGHVS and CDR2 FQNEAQ. The chain's CDR3 is CASSLEIPPYEQYF. DNA for the CDR3: TGTGCCAGCAGCTTAGAGATACCCCCCTACGAGCAGTACTTC.

This clonotype has just a few counts. CDR3 nucleotides: TGTGCCAGCAGTTTCAGGGGAACTGGGGCCAACGTCCTGACTTTC. It translates to CASSFRGTGANVLTF. V is TRBV28 and J is TRBJ2-6; tentatively, D is TRBD1 (6 bases). V was cut by 3 bases and J by 2 bases, with 8 bases left in between. Germline loops: CDR1 MDHEN, CDR2 SYDVKM. The CDR3 extends over 15 amino acids.

This clonotype was observed many times. The gene calls are TRBV7-2 and TRBJ2-2, with TRBD1 matching 7 bases. The junction had 9 bases not matched to a gene; V was cut back by 3 bases and J by 5 bases. The CDR3 loop spans 16 amino acids. Per the germline V gene, CDR1 is SGHTA and CDR2 is FQGNSA. Here the CDR3 DNA reads TGTGCCAGCAGCTTTAGACAGGGAAGGGGGACCGGGGAGCTGTTTTTT. Translation: CASSFRQGRGTGELFF. The full variable domain, with the rest looked up from reference TRBV7-2 and TRBJ2-2, is GAGVSQSPSNKVTEKGKDVELRCDPISGHTALYWYRQSLGQGLEFLIYFQGNSAPDKSGLPSDRFSAERTGGSVSTLTIQRTQQEDSAVYLCASSFRQGRGTGELFFGEGSRLTVL.

The table lists this clonotype with a few counts. The chain has TRBV12-3 or TRBV12-4 and TRBJ1-1, with D unresolved. V dropped 6 bases and J dropped 2 bases, with 4 bases sitting between them. The CDR3 consists of 11 residues. The CDR3 protein is CASRANTEAFF. CDR3 bases: TGTGCCAGCAGGGCCAACACTGAAGCTTTCTTT.

This clonotype was observed a few times. The V call is TRBV10-3, the J call TRBJ1-1; no firm D call. CDR1 ENHRY and CDR2 SYGVKD come from the germline V gene. There are 12 residues in the CDR3. V lost 2 bases and J 5 bases, leaving 6 bases between the germline ends. The CDR3 DNA reads as TGTGCCATCAGTGAGGGGGAAACTGAAGCTTTCTTT. Protein: CAISEGETEAFF.

This rearrangement joins TRBV20-1 to TRBJ2-1, with TRBD1 identical over 9 bases. J lost 8 bases, V lost 6 bases, and 11 bases had no gene match. The CDR3 length is 14 residues. Germline V gene sequence: CDR1 DFQATT, CDR2 SNEGSKA (reference sequence). CDR3 DNA sequence: TGCAGTGCCGTTACAGGGGGCTCTTTCGATGAGCAGTTCTTC. Residues: CSAVTGGSFDEQFF.